The 23 T cell receptor beta chains below all came from one sample that was sequenced in a study of T cells after yellow fever vaccination. TCRdb used MiXCR to reprocess the 5' RACE reads, holding one entry per CDR3 protein. The sample lists 450,000 to 600,000 distinct CDR3 sequences; about 15% were seen once. The source material was PBMCs, sampled 5 days after the first yellow fever vaccination. These receptors originate from a young man who received the YFV17D yellow fever vaccine.

The chain recombines TRBV5-1 with TRBJ2-5; D unclear. Trimming removed 2 bases from V and 2 bases from J, with 10 bases in between. This CDR3 is 14 amino acids long. Per the germline V gene, CDR1 is SGHRS and CDR2 is YFSETQ. CDR3 in amino acids: CASSFSSVQETQYF. The CDR3, as DNA: TGCGCCAGCAGCTTTTCATCAGTACAAGAGACCCAGTACTTC. The variable domain in full, completed from reference TRBV5-1 and TRBJ2-5, reads KAGVTQTPRYLIKTRGQQVTLSCSPISGHRSVSWYQQTPGQGLQFLFEYFSETQRNKGNFPGRFSGRQFSNSRSEMNVSTLELGDSALYLCASSFSSVQETQYFGPGTRLLVL.

The CDR3 DNA sequence: TGCAGTGCTGGACAGGTAGCCAAAAACATTCAGTACTTC. Encoded protein: CSAGQVAKNIQYF. The chain uses TRBV20-1 and TRBJ2-4, with 7 bases lining up with TRBD1. Losses at the gene ends were 5 bases for V and 0 bases for J; bases not matched to a gene: 1. This CDR3 has 13 amino acids. The germline gives CDR1 DFQATT, CDR2 SNEGSKA (reference sequence).

This clonotype was found a few times. This chain links TRBV29-1 with TRBJ2-4; a possible D gene is TRBD2 (6 bases). The CDR3 loop spans 15 amino acids. The V and J ends lost 0 bases and 13 bases respectively, with 22 bases between them. The germline V gene has CDR1 SQVTM and CDR2 ANQGSEA. The DNA for the CDR3 is TGCAGCGTTGAAGATAGGAGGGGCCCGGGTTTTCGACAGTACTTC. Its translation is CSVEDRRGPGFRQYF.

This clonotype appeared a few times. The J gene is TRBJ1-3, the V gene TRBV3-1; the D is unclear. Trimming stripped 4 bases from V and 2 bases from J, with 12 bases between. CDR3 length equals 15 residues. The germline V gene encodes CDR1 LGHDT and CDR2 YNNKEL (reference sequence). The CDR3 region is CASSPSFGAGNTIYF. CDR3 coding DNA: TGTGCCAGCAGCCCTTCGTTTGGCGCTGGAAACACCATATATTTT.

The chain couples TRBV6-4 to TRBJ1-5; TRBD1 might be the D (6 bases). The length of the CDR3 is 16 residues. Between the trimmed V and J ends, which lost 3 bases and 1 base, there was a span of 13 bases. Germline lookup yields CDR1 MRHNA and CDR2 SNTAGT. In nucleotides, the CDR3 is TGTGCCAGCAGTGATAAGACAGGCTGGAGCAATCAGCCCCAGCATTTT. Residues: CASSDKTGWSNQPQHF.

The V and J genes are TRBV15 and TRBJ2-7, with 8 positions matching TRBD1. CDR3 size: 14 residues. Germline lookup yields CDR1 LNHNV and CDR2 YYDKDF (reference sequence). V dropped 3 bases and J dropped 3; count of bases not matched to a gene: 4. The CDR3 here is CATSRGQEGYEQYF. CDR3 coding DNA: TGTGCCACCAGCAGGGGACAGGAAGGCTACGAGCAGTACTTC.

This clonotype came up once. The chain links TRBV7-8 to TRBJ1-4; D is unclear. The V end was cut by 5 bases, the J end by 5 bases, with 12 bases between. The CDR3 is 14 amino acids. The germline CDR1 and CDR2 sequences are SGHVS and FQNEAQ. The CDR3 loop is CASSQSLGNEKLFF. DNA for the CDR3: TGTGCCAGCAGCCAAAGTTTGGGGAATGAAAAACTGTTTTTT. The variable domain in full, completed from reference TRBV7-8 and TRBJ1-4, reads GAGVSQSPRYKVAKRGQDVALRCDPISGHVSLFWYQQALGQGPEFLTYFQNEAQLDKSGLPSDRFFAERPEGSVSTLKIQRTQQEDSAVYLCASSQSLGNEKLFFGSGTQLSVL.

There are a few counts of this clonotype. Lacking the conserved final phenylalanine or tryptophan, this CDR3 likely reflects a read error. It is unclear where the CDR3 begins or ends on the DNA, so no DNA is shown, and the CDR3 is as TCRdb lists it. The chain is built from TRBV11-2 and TRBJ2-7; the D segment call TRBD1 is taken from the table without a DNA check. Germline CDR1 is SGHAT and CDR2 is FQNNGV. The CDR3 is 9 residues long, ends included. CDR3 loop: CASSFRPGG.

This clonotype was seen a handful of times. This chain connects TRBV5-1 to TRBJ2-5, with D perhaps TRBD1 (6 bases). V was pared by 0 bases and J by 5 bases, with 11 bases between. This CDR3 region has 14 residues. Germline V CDR1 and CDR2: SGHRS, YFSETQ. This chain's CDR3 is CASSLANREETQYF. In DNA form, the CDR3 reads TGCGCCAGCAGCTTGGCCAACAGGGAGGAGACCCAGTACTTC.

The chain joins TRBV5-6 to TRBJ1-6; D gene uncertain. V was pared by 4 bases and J by 6 bases, with 14 bases between. The CDR3 has 15 residues. Germline V gives CDR1 SGHDT, CDR2 YYEEEE. CDR3: CASSLFWLSNSPLHF. The CDR3 region has the DNA TGTGCCAGCAGCCTCTTTTGGCTATCTAATTCACCCCTCCACTTT. The entire variable domain, with the rest obtained from reference TRBV5-6 and TRBJ1-6, is as follows: DAGVTQSPTHLIKTRGQQVTLRCSPKSGHDTVSWYQQALGQGPQFIFQYYEEEERQRGNFPDRFSGHQFPNYSSELNVNALLLGDSALYLCASSLFWLSNSPLHFGNGTRLTVT.

This clonotype was picked up a small number of times. The chain couples TRBV7-8 to TRBJ2-1; D might be TRBD1 or TRBD2, each matching 6 bases. The CDR3 is 15 amino acids. Germline V gene sequence: CDR1 SGHVS, CDR2 FQNEAQ. V gave up 5 bases and J gave up 4 bases, with 15 bases separating them. The CDR3 reads CASSRGQSNYNEQFF. As DNA, the CDR3 is TGTGCCAGCAGCCGGGGGCAGAGTAATTACAATGAGCAGTTCTTC.

The chain combines TRBV11-1 with TRBJ1-1, with D possibly matching TRBD1 (6 bases). CDR3 length equals 14 residues. The V end was cut by 3 bases, the J end by 3 bases, with 11 bases between. Germline V lookup: CDR1 SGHAT, CDR2 FQDESV (reference sequence). This chain's CDR3 is CASSLEDRYTEAFF. In nucleotides, the CDR3 is TGTGCCAGCAGCTTGGAGGACAGATACACTGAAGCTTTCTTT. The full variable domain, its missing parts supplied by reference TRBV11-1 and TRBJ1-1, is EAEVAQSPRYKITEKSQAVAFWCDPISGHATLYWYRQILGQGPELLVQFQDESVVDDSQLPKDRFSAERLKGVDSTLKIQPAELGDSAMYLCASSLEDRYTEAFFGQGTRLTVV.

This clonotype turned up a few times. The rearrangement joins TRBV6-4 to TRBJ2-5; 15 positions match TRBD2. With 4 bases clipped from V and 5 bases from J, the junction kept 17 bases outside the gene matches. This CDR3 region has 20 residues. Germline V gene lookup returns CDR1 MRHNA and CDR2 SNTAGT. CDR3 DNA sequence: TGTGCCAGCAGTGCCCTGCGTGGGACTAGCGGGGGGTTGAGGAGGGAGACCCAGTACTTC. Protein sequence: CASSALRGTSGGLRRETQYF.

The rearrangement uses TRBV24-1 and TRBJ1-4, with 7 bases that match TRBD1. V lost 7 bases and J lost 5; bases outside the gene matches: 6. CDR1 and CDR2 from the germline V gene are KGHDR and SFDVKD. The CDR3 length is 14 residues. This CDR3 reads CATRAGQTNEKLFF. The CDR3 bases are TGTGCCACCAGGGCGGGACAGACGAATGAAAAACTGTTTTTT.

Only a few counts were recorded for this clonotype. V is TRBV7-3 and J is TRBJ2-5; 8 bases map to TRBD2. Unmatched junction bases numbered 6, after V lost 7 bases and J lost 5 bases. The CDR3 is made up of 13 amino acids. The germline V gene has CDR1 SGHTA and CDR2 FQGTGA. Written as DNA, the CDR3 is TGTGCCAGCATGCGGGGGGTAGGGGAGACCCAGTACTTC. This codes for CASMRGVGETQYF.

This rearrangement joins TRBV7-2 to TRBJ2-2; D gene uncertain. This CDR3 has 17 amino acids. Trimming removed 0 bases at V and 1 base at J, with 12 bases between. Germline V CDR1 and CDR2: SGHTA, FQGNSA. The CDR3 sequence is CASSLAPFGLNTGELFF. In DNA, the CDR3 is TGTGCCAGCAGCTTAGCGCCTTTCGGATTGAACACCGGGGAGCTGTTTTTT.

This clonotype was detected a few times. The rearrangement links TRBV27 to TRBJ2-2, with a weak D call TRBD1 (6 bases). CDR1 is MNHEY and CDR2 is SMNVEV in the germline V gene (reference sequence). V shed 6 bases and J shed 5 bases, with 13 bases lying between them. CDR3 length: 14 residues. The CDR3 DNA reads as TGTGCCAGCAGCATGAACAGGGTTACCGGGGAGCTGTTTTTT. This encodes CASSMNRVTGELFF.

The CDR3 DNA reads TGCGCCAGCAGCTTCCGACAGACTCCCTACGAGCAGTACTTC. As protein: CASSFRQTPYEQYF. The chain carries TRBV4-1 and TRBJ2-7; perhaps TRBD1 as D (5 bases). Trimming cost V 5 bases and J 2 bases, with 13 bases left between them. Per the germline V gene, CDR1 is MGHRA and CDR2 is YSYEKL. The length of the CDR3 is 14 residues.

This clonotype occurred a few times. This chain uses TRBV12-3 or TRBV12-4 with TRBJ2-1; 10 bases match TRBD2. V lost 6 bases and J lost 10; bases outside the gene matches: 3. The CDR3 is 12 amino acids. CDR3 residues: CASSRGLAEQFF. CDR3 DNA sequence: TGTGCCAGCAGCCGGGGACTAGCGGAGCAGTTCTTC.

This sequence joins TRBV7-2 and TRBJ1-1; D call uncertain. Germline CDR1 is SGHTA and CDR2 is FQGNSA. The CDR3 consists of 15 residues. V was clipped by 8 bases and J by 4 bases, with 20 bases between them. The CDR3 loop reads CASDLMGGFSTEAFF. CDR3 sequence (DNA): TGTGCCAGCGACCTAATGGGAGGGTTTAGCACTGAAGCTTTCTTT. Complete variable domain (other parts from reference TRBV7-2 and TRBJ1-1): GAGVSQSPSNKVTEKGKDVELRCDPISGHTALYWYRQSLGQGLEFLIYFQGNSAPDKSGLPSDRFSAERTGGSVSTLTIQRTQQEDSAVYLCASDLMGGFSTEAFFGQGTRLTVV.

The rearrangement joins TRBV5-1 to TRBJ2-5, with D possibly being TRBD2 (5 bases). V lost 6 bases and J 5 bases, leaving 20 bases between the germline ends. Germline CDR1 SGHRS, CDR2 YFSETQ. The CDR3 has 15 residues. The CDR3 sequence: CASTFTWASWETQYF. The CDR3 DNA reads as TGCGCCAGCACCTTCACCTGGGCTAGCTGGGAGACCCAGTACTTC.

This clonotype has only a few counts. The chain carries TRBV28 and TRBJ1-2; D call uncertain. V dropped 1 base and J dropped 6 bases, with 12 bases sitting between them. Germline lookup yields CDR1 MDHEN and CDR2 SYDVKM. The CDR3 spans 14 residues. DNA of the CDR3: TGTGCCAGCAGTTTATTGGGGAAAGCTGATGGCTACACCTTC. It specifies CASSLLGKADGYTF.

This clonotype appeared a few times. The chain joins TRBV12-3 or TRBV12-4 to TRBJ2-3, with D possibly being TRBD1 (5 bases). The V gene lost 3 bases and the J gene lost 2 bases, with 12 bases spanning the gap. CDR3 length: 15 amino acids. The CDR3 spells CASSLADSYTDTQYF. CDR3 DNA sequence: TGTGCCAGCAGTTTGGCCGACAGCTACACAGATACGCAGTATTTT.